This is a list of T cell receptor beta chains from one sample in a study of vaccination effects on CD4 cells after COVID-19. The data were produced by immunoSEQ multiplex PCR, yet TCRdb's version contains in-frame clones alone and is incomplete. This sample carries around 50,000 clones, 65% to 80% of them seen once, and the ten largest clones take 4.5% to 6%. These receptors' antigens are unknown. The sample here was CD4+ T cells from PBMCs cultured without peptide, taken before COVID-19 vaccination. The receptors derive from a human donor who received a COVID-19 vaccine. CDR3s include the opening cysteine and the closing phenylalanine or tryptophan. A D gene is named only where the DNA matches it firmly. Clone size appears in some rows only: once, few, many, or a class for an expanded clone.

CDR3	DNA	V	J	size	D
CASSPAGIRGETQYF	TGTGCCAGCAGTCCTGCTGGCATTCGTGGAGAGACCCAGTACTTC	TRBV28	TRBJ2-5	-	-
CASSQDEQYF	TGTGCCAGCAGCCAAGACGAGCAGTACTTC	TRBV3-1/TRBV3-2	TRBJ2-7	-	-
CASSQSLLLPKGEAFF	TGCGCCAGCAGCCAATCGCTCTTGTTGCCTAAGGGAGAAGCTTTCTTT	TRBV4-1	TRBJ1-1	-	-
CASSLDYGETQYF	TGTGCCAGCAGTTTAGACTATGGGGAGACCCAGTACTTC	TRBV6-5	TRBJ2-5	-	-
CASSEGPGAPHEQYF	TGTGCCAGCAGTGAAGGTCCGGGGGCGCCCCACGAGCAGTACTTC	TRBV6-1	TRBJ2-7	-	-
CASSYGTGTRGYTF	TGTGCCAGCAGTTACGGGACAGGGACCCGCGGCTACACCTTC	TRBV6-5	TRBJ1-2	-	TRBD1
CASSLAEGLADNEQFF	TGTGCCAGCAGCTTGGCCGAGGGACTAGCGGACAATGAGCAGTTCTTC	TRBV5-4	TRBJ2-1	-	TRBD2
CASSSYNTDTQYF	TGTGCCAGCAGTTCCTATAACACAGATACGCAGTATTTT	TRBV27	TRBJ2-3	-	-
CATRGTDNEQFF	TGTGCCACCCGAGGGACAGACAATGAGCAGTTCTTC	TRBV12-3/TRBV12-4	TRBJ2-1	-	TRBD1
CSVEDLSFSAGLNTEAFF	TGCAGCGTTGAAGATCTTAGCTTTTCGGCAGGGTTGAACACTGAAGCTTTCTTT	TRBV29-1	TRBJ1-1	-	-
CASSPPDRVPGELFF	TGTGCCAGCAGCCCGCCGGACCGGGTCCCCGGGGAGCTGTTTTTT	TRBV3-1/TRBV3-2	TRBJ2-2	-	-
CASSPIGGGSNRGGNYGYTF	TGTGCCAGCAGCCCCATCGGGGGGGGATCTAACAGGGGCGGAAACTATGGCTACACCTTC	TRBV7-6	TRBJ1-2	-	TRBD1
CASSVSPGASTDTQYF	TGTGCCAGCAGCGTAAGTCCGGGGGCCAGCACAGATACGCAGTATTTT	TRBV9	TRBJ2-3	-	-
CASKGGQGAYEQYF	TGCGCCAGCAAGGGAGGACAGGGAGCCTACGAGCAGTACTTC	TRBV5-1	TRBJ2-7	-	TRBD1
CASRVDRGYDEQYF	TGTGCCAGTCGGGTTGACAGGGGATACGACGAGCAGTACTTC	TRBV2	TRBJ2-7	-	TRBD1
CASSPIKDWQYF	TGTGCCAGCAGTCCCATAAAGGATTGGCAGTATTTT	TRBV12-3/TRBV12-4	TRBJ2-3	once	-
CASIQDGYGYTF	TGTGCCAGCATACAGGACGGATATGGCTACACCTTC	TRBV12-3/TRBV12-4	TRBJ1-2	few	-
CASSLDVPYGYTF	TGTGCCAGCAGTTTAGACGTCCCATATGGCTACACCTTC	TRBV12-3/TRBV12-4	TRBJ1-2	few	-
CASRKAGGIQETQYF	TGTGCCAGCCGTAAAGCGGGAGGGATCCAAGAGACCCAGTACTTC	TRBV28	TRBJ2-5	-	TRBD2
CASTMTSGRQETQYF	TGTGCCAGCACCATGACCAGCGGTCGCCAAGAGACCCAGTACTTC	TRBV5-4	TRBJ2-5	-	-
CATIRTVDYGYTF	TGTGCCACCATAAGGACAGTTGACTATGGCTACACCTTC	TRBV2	TRBJ1-2	-	-
CASGLPGVGSTDTQYF	TGTGCTAGTGGGTTGCCAGGGGTTGGGAGCACAGATACGCAGTATTTT	TRBV12-5	TRBJ2-3	-	-
CASSFQGTRETQYF	TGTGCCAGCAGCTTCCAGGGGACTAGGGAGACCCAGTACTTC	TRBV9	TRBJ2-5	-	TRBD2
CAISGESYEQYF	TGTGCCATCAGTGGGGAGTCCTACGAGCAGTACTTC	TRBV10-3	TRBJ2-7	-	-
CASSPPLLAGGEQFF	TGTGCCAGCAGTCCTCCTCTCTTAGCGGGGGGTGAGCAGTTCTTC	TRBV6-5	TRBJ2-1	-	TRBD2
CASGHRGQTGELFF	TGTGCCAGTGGACACAGGGGGCAAACCGGGGAGCTGTTTTTT	TRBV19	TRBJ2-2	once	TRBD1
CASSYSTGGAGYGYTF	TGTGCCAGCAGTTACTCGACGGGGGGGGCGGGCTATGGCTACACCTTC	TRBV6-5	TRBJ1-2	-	-
CASSFSGGSYEQYF	TGTGCCAGCAGCTTTAGCGGGGGGTCCTACGAGCAGTACTTC	TRBV7-2	TRBJ2-7	-	TRBD2
CASSQDLGTGATQYF	TGTGCCAGCAGCCAAGATTTGGGGACAGGGGCGACCCAGTACTTC	TRBV4-2	TRBJ2-5	-	TRBD1
CASSHFDGQDSGEGYTF	TGCGCCAGCAGTCATTTCGACGGACAGGACTCAGGGGAAGGCTACACCTTC	TRBV23-1	TRBJ1-2	-	TRBD1
CATSRDDVPGELFF	TGTGCCACCAGCAGAGATGATGTTCCCGGGGAGCTGTTTTTT	TRBV15	TRBJ2-2	-	-
CASRPLQGAVNQPQHF	TGTGCCAGCAGGCCCCTTCAGGGGGCGGTCAATCAGCCCCAGCATTTT	TRBV6-6	TRBJ1-5	-	TRBD1
CASSPPTGGPSGANVLTF	TGTGCCAGCAGCCCACCGACAGGGGGCCCCTCTGGGGCCAACGTCCTGACTTTC	TRBV14	TRBJ2-6	once	TRBD1
CSVGGHLNTEAFF	TGCAGCGTGGGGGGACACCTGAACACTGAAGCTTTCTTT	TRBV29-1	TRBJ1-1	-	-
CASSLDLGFEQFF	TGTGCCAGCAGCTTAGATCTCGGGTTTGAGCAGTTCTTC	TRBV11-3	TRBJ2-1	-	-
CAISDRRGGQRYGYTF	TGTGCCATCAGTGATCGGCGGGGGGGACAGAGATATGGCTACACCTTC	TRBV10-3	TRBJ1-2	-	TRBD1
CASSADRPSLNTIYF	TGTGCCAGCAGCGCCGACAGGCCAAGCCTAAACACCATATATTTT	TRBV9	TRBJ1-3	-	-
CASSPGLAGARGYNEQFF	TGTGCCAGCAGCCCGGGACTAGCGGGGGCCCGGGGGTACAATGAGCAGTTCTTC	TRBV5-4	TRBJ2-1	-	TRBD2
CASSRTGGDEQYF	TGCGCCAGCAGCAGAACAGGGGGCGACGAGCAGTACTTC	TRBV5-1	TRBJ2-7	-	TRBD1
CASSFLSTNRGQFGANYGYTF	TGTGCCAGCAGTTTCCTCTCGACGAACAGGGGGCAATTTGGAGCTAACTATGGCTACACCTTC	TRBV28	TRBJ1-2	-	TRBD1
CASSSPGRRDSYEQYF	TGTGCCAGCAGTTCTCCGGGACGAAGAGACTCCTACGAGCAGTACTTC	TRBV28	TRBJ2-7	-	-
CAIGQGRFGYTF	TGTGCCATTGGACAGGGGAGGTTTGGCTACACCTTC	TRBV28	TRBJ1-2	-	TRBD1
CASSSELAGRETQYF	TGTGCCAGCAGTTCAGAACTAGCGGGACGAGAGACCCAGTACTTC	TRBV27	TRBJ2-5	-	TRBD2